This T cell receptor (beta chain) was sequenced for a study of cytomegalovirus exposure and HLA in healthy donors. This clone was picked up a small number of times. Researchers ran the PCR with 60 Vbeta and 13 Jbeta primers. Sequencing used immunoSEQ multiplex PCR; TCRdb keeps in-frame clones, though not all of them. The table includes about 160,000 clones, about four fifths detected once. This receptor was identified in a man in his forties or fifties in good health and CMV-seropositive. The sequenced sample consisted of PBMCs.

The DNA for the CDR3 is TGCGCCAGCAGCTTGCACCCGACAGGGGGTTTTGCTTTCTTT. Its protein is CASSLHPTGGFAFF. The rearrangement uses TRBV5-1 and TRBJ1-1, with 9 bases that match TRBD1. Germline CDR1 is SGHRS and CDR2 is YFSETQ. J gave up 11 bases and V 1 base, and 9 bases lay outside the gene matches. There are 14 residues in the CDR3.